This T cell receptor (beta chain) originates from a study of blood T cell repertoires in COVID-19 (dated by TCRdb to the early 2020s). As for the study more broadly: Samples from collaborators originated in the United States, Italy and Spain and spanned both the acute and convalescent phases of COVID-19. Subjects who had been exposed to COVID-19, were actively infected with it, or had recovered from it provided the deeply sampled blood TCRbeta repertoires that made up the dataset. The repertoires were released in a freely available public database intended as a resource for research on the immune response to SARS-CoV-2. Where available, HLA class I and class II types were taken from metadata supplied by the sample provider and were not determined by assay-based typing. Nearly every sample came with metadata listing a de-identified subject ID, COVID-19 status, age in years and sex. Samples came from the ongoing ImmuneRACE study (first 160 participants) plus 1,254 subjects from 6 global collaborators. The material from the prospective study consisted of cDNA or gDNA derived from T cells, B-cell-depleted T cells, or PBMCs. The study at large found these results: The amount of clinical and demographic metadata varied by source and participant and was provided uncurated.

Comments on this clone: Its antigen remains unidentified. It has no much larger one-base neighbor in the sample; base qualities were not kept.

The immunoSEQ Assay, a bias-controlled multiplex PCR, was used to amplify TCRbeta CDR3 regions from genomic DNA. As for the authors' bioinformatics: Within the assay, amplification of reference gene primers was used to estimate how many nucleated cells each sample contained. To quantify the absolute abundance of each unique TCRbeta CDR3 rearrangement, sequence reads were collapsed and filtered. Productive Simpson clonality was computed per sample as the square root of Simpson's diversity index over productive rearrangements. Imported from immuneACCESS, the table was reduced by TCRdb to in-frame sequences with V and J called. These copies leave out some clones; in studies compared against another copy, an unresolved V gene accounts for under half, and the cause of the remainder is not known. V, J and clone size are taken as reported in that table, and D and trimming were inferred from the DNA itself. The sample table lists about 170,000 clones, just under 85% of them with a count of one. The ten largest account for roughly 8% of the sample.

V loses 6 bases of germline sequence and J loses 5 bases, and the interval between the two ends is 10 bases. Inclusive of the bounding cysteine and phenylalanine, the CDR3 is 12 residues long. The sequence is cut down to CDR3 DNA, 36 bases in frame from base 1. A second Seattle source provided samples from volunteer blood donors who had recovered from COVID-19. Whole blood was collected in K2EDTA tubes by collaborating institutions according to the institutions' own protocols. For TCRbeta analysis, collaborators shipped samples as frozen whole blood, isolated PBMCs, or DNA extracted from either of those sample types.

Sequencing used peripheral blood. The TCR sequence derives from a man aged 40-49 years who had recovered from COVID-19. The chain employs TRBV12-3 or TRBV12-4 and TRBJ2-5; the D gene assignment is ambiguous. The DNA sequence is given as TGTGCCAGCAGCCGAGACTGGGAGACCCAGTACTTC. Translated, this gives CASSRDWETQYF.